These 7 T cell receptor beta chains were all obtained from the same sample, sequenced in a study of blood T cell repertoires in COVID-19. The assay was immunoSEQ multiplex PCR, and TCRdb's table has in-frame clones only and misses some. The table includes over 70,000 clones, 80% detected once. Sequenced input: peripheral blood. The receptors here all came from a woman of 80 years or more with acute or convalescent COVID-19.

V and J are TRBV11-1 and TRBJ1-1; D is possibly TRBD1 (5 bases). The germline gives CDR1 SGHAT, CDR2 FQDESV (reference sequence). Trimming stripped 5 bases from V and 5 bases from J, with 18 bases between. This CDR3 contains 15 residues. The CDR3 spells CASSAPQGGETEAFF. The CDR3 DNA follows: TGTGCCAGCAGCGCGCCCCAGGGCGGGGAGACTGAAGCTTTCTTT.

The CDR3 DNA sequence: TGTGCCAGCAGCCGGGGACAGGGGCGGTACAATGAGCAGTTCTTC. It yields the protein CASSRGQGRYNEQFF. The chain employs TRBV11-3 and TRBJ2-1; 10 nucleotides line up with TRBD1. Per the germline V gene, CDR1 is SGHNT and CDR2 is YENEEA. V trimming: 5 bases; J trimming: 4 bases; junction bases outside the gene matches: 5. CDR3 size: 15 residues. The whole variable domain, remainder taken from reference TRBV11-3 and TRBJ2-1, is EAGVVQSPRYKIIEKKQPVAFWCNPISGHNTLYWYLQNLGQGPELLIRYENEEAVDDSQLPKDRFSAERLKGVDSTLKIQPAELGDSAVYLCASSRGQGRYNEQFFGPGTRLTVL.

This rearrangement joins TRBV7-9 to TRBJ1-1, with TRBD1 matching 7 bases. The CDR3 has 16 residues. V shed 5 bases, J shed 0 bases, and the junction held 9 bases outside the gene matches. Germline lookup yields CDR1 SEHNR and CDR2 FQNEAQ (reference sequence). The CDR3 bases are TGTGCCAGCAGCCCAACGACAGGGTATATGAACACTGAAGCTTTCTTT. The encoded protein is CASSPTTGYMNTEAFF.

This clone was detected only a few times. CDR3 sequence: CASSERRVSEQYF. In DNA, the CDR3 is TGTGCCAGCAGTGAAAGGCGGGTAAGCGAGCAGTACTTC. The chain is built from TRBV2 and TRBJ2-7; D is possibly TRBD2 (5 bases). Germline assignment: CDR1 SNHLY and CDR2 FYNNEI. The CDR3 spans 13 residues. With 2 bases removed from V and 6 bases from J, the gap between germline ends came to 11 bases.

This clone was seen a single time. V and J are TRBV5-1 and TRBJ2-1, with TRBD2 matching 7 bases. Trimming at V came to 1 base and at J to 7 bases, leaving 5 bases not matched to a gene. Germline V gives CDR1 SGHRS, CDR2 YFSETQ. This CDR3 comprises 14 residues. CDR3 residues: CASSLRAGYNEQFF. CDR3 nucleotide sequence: TGCGCCAGCAGCTTGAGAGCGGGATATAATGAGCAGTTCTTC. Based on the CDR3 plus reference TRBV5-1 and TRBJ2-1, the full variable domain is KAGVTQTPRYLIKTRGQQVTLSCSPISGHRSVSWYQQTPGQGLQFLFEYFSETQRNKGNFPGRFSGRQFSNSRSEMNVSTLELGDSALYLCASSLRAGYNEQFFGPGTRLTVL.

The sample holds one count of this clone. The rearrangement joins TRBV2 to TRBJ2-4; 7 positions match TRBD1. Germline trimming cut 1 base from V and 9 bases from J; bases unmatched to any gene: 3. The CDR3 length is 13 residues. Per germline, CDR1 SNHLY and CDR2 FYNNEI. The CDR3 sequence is CASSEGTGGIQYF. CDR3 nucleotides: TGTGCCAGCAGTGAAGGGACAGGCGGCATTCAGTACTTC.

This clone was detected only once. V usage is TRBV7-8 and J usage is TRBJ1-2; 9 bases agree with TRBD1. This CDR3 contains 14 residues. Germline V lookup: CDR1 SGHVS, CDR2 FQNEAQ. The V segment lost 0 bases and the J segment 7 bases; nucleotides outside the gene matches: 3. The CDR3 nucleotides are TGTGCCAGCAGCTTAGCCGGACAGGGGTTTGGCTACACCTTC. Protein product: CASSLAGQGFGYTF.